One sample yielded the 21 T cell receptor beta chains listed below, sequenced in a study of T cells after yellow fever vaccination. TCRdb re-called the 5' RACE reads through MiXCR, storing one row per CDR3 protein. The data show 350,000 to 450,000 distinct CDR3 sequences, with 18% seen just once and 15% to 20% held by the top ten. The sample in question was PBMCs, obtained before the yellow fever booster vaccination. The source is a man aged 18 to 30 who received the YFV17D yellow fever vaccine.

J is TRBJ2-7 and V is TRBV6-2 or TRBV6-3; D is undetermined. The V gene lost 2 bases and the J gene lost 6 bases, with 5 bases spanning the gap. The germline V gene has CDR1 MNHEY and CDR2 SVGEGT. This CDR3 comprises 11 residues. The DNA of the CDR3 is TGTGCCAGCAGTTACGGTCGCGAGCAGTACTTC. It translates to CASSYGREQYF.

The table lists this clonotype with many counts. This chain joins TRBV7-2 and TRBJ2-3, with D tentatively TRBD1 or TRBD2 (6 bases each). This CDR3 contains 17 residues. V shed 2 bases and J shed 5 bases, with 20 bases lying between them. Germline values: CDR1 SGHTA, CDR2 FQGNSA. DNA for the CDR3: TGTGCCAGCAGCTTAATCGGGGGCCCCCTTAATGAAGATACGCAGTATTTT. The encoded protein is CASSLIGGPLNEDTQYF.

This clonotype was observed a few times. This chain links TRBV30 with TRBJ1-2; no definite D call. V was trimmed by 4 bases and J by 4 bases, leaving 7 bases between them. Germline V gene sequence: CDR1 GTSNPN, CDR2 SVGIG (reference sequence). This CDR3 has 11 residues. CDR3 region: CAWMAGYGYTF. CDR3 sequence (DNA): TGTGCCTGGATGGCTGGCTATGGCTACACCTTC.

The chain has TRBV7-2 and TRBJ2-1; D may match TRBD1 or TRBD2 (5 bases each). The CDR3 totals 14 residues. Trimming removed 0 bases at V and 8 bases at J, with 11 bases between. Germline-derived CDR1 and CDR2 are SGHTA and FQGNSA. CDR3 bases: TGTGCCAGCAGCTTAGCGGCTCTGGGGGATGAGCAGTTCTTC. Amino acids: CASSLAALGDEQFF.

This clonotype was seen ten or more times. This sequence joins TRBV7-6 and TRBJ2-5, with D perhaps matching TRBD1 or TRBD2 (5 bases each). The CDR3 contains 16 residues. CDR1 SGHVS and CDR2 FNYEAQ come from the germline V gene. Trimming removed 4 bases from V and 5 bases from J, with 20 bases in between. In DNA form, the CDR3 reads TGTGCCAGCAGCTCGCCCCCCGACGGGACCGGGGAGACCCAGTACTTC. Translated: CASSSPPDGTGETQYF.

The chain links TRBV18 to TRBJ1-1; TRBD1 agrees at 10 bases. V shed 0 bases, J shed 1 base, and the junction held 5 bases outside the gene matches. The CDR3 has 17 amino acids. The germline gives CDR1 KGHSH, CDR2 LQKENI. In nucleotides, the CDR3 is TGTGCCAGCTCACCACCGGGACAGGGGACGGGGAACACTGAAGCTTTCTTT. As protein: CASSPPGQGTGNTEAFF.

In its sample, this clonotype was seen many times. The V call is TRBV7-2, the J call TRBJ2-5, with 10 positions matching TRBD2. V lost 5 bases, J lost 2 bases, and 5 bases stayed unmatched. The CDR3 sequence is 15 residues long. Germline CDR1 SGHTA, CDR2 FQGNSA. The CDR3 DNA follows: TGTGCCAGCAGCCCCGGGACTAGCGTACAAGAGACCCAGTACTTC. As protein: CASSPGTSVQETQYF.

This clonotype has only a few counts. This chain uses TRBV18 with TRBJ2-6, with no clear D. Looked up from germline, CDR1 is KGHSH and CDR2 is LQKENI. The CDR3 has 14 amino acids. Trimming removed 4 bases from V and 1 base from J, with 5 bases in between. CDR3 loop: CASSRKSGANVLTF. In nucleotides, the CDR3 is TGTGCCAGCTCACGCAAATCTGGGGCCAACGTCCTGACTTTC.

Only a few counts were recorded for this clonotype. The chain combines TRBV5-1 with TRBJ1-6, with TRBD1 matching 9 bases. The CDR3 is 18 amino acids. V was clipped by 1 base and J by 6 bases; unmatched bases: 11. Germline V gene sequence: CDR1 SGHRS, CDR2 YFSETQ. CDR3 protein: CASSLRDRAIFGNSPLHF. CDR3 in DNA: TGCGCCAGCAGCTTGAGGGACAGGGCAATTTTTGGTAATTCACCCCTCCACTTT.

This clonotype has only a few counts. The rearrangement uses TRBV6-5 and TRBJ2-1; D might be TRBD1 (6 bases). Germline V CDR1 and CDR2: MNHEY, SVGAGI. The length of the CDR3 is 13 residues. Trimming removed 7 bases from V and 10 bases from J, with 17 bases in between. In DNA, the CDR3 is TGTGCCAGCACCGAGATCACAGGGCGCGAGCAGTTCTTC. It is translated as CASTEITGREQFF.

The chain uses TRBV7-2 and TRBJ2-5; D unclear. The CDR3 has 15 amino acids. V was cut by 3 bases and J by 4 bases, with 15 bases left in between. Germline CDR1 and CDR2: SGHTA and FQGNSA. The CDR3 reads CASSFGPAVRETQYF. In DNA form, the CDR3 reads TGTGCCAGCAGCTTCGGCCCCGCTGTGAGAGAGACCCAGTACTTC.

This clonotype was seen a few times. This rearrangement joins TRBV20-1 to TRBJ1-1; TRBD1 is a possible D gene (5 bases). Per germline, CDR1 DFQATT and CDR2 SNEGSKA (reference sequence). The V end lost 3 bases, the J end lost 10 bases, and 12 bases lay between the germline ends. The CDR3 has 11 amino acids. CDR3 nucleotide sequence: TGCAGTGCTAGCGGGGCGGGGTTAGCTTTCTTT. Amino acid sequence: CSASGAGLAFF.

The rearrangement links TRBV12-5 to TRBJ2-3; D may be TRBD1 (6 bases). The V end lost 3 bases, the J end lost 3 bases, and 10 bases lay between the germline ends. Germline lookup yields CDR1 LGHNT and CDR2 FRNRAP. The CDR3 runs to 14 residues. The CDR3 DNA follows: TGTGCTAGTGGTTTACAGGGTTCAACAGATACGCAGTATTTT. It yields the protein CASGLQGSTDTQYF.

V is TRBV29-1 and J is TRBJ2-1; 7 bases line up with TRBD2. Germline V gene lookup returns CDR1 SQVTM and CDR2 ANQGSEA. Trimming cost V 7 bases and J 2 bases; bases outside gene matches: 14. CDR3 length: 16 residues. CDR3 amino acids: CSGKYRPGTTYNEQFF. CDR3 nucleotides: TGCAGCGGAAAATATCGACCCGGGACTACCTACAATGAGCAGTTCTTC.

In this sample, this clonotype turned up a few times. V and J are TRBV20-1 and TRBJ1-4, with D uncertain. This CDR3 spans 13 amino acids. Germline V gene lookup returns CDR1 DFQATT and CDR2 SNEGSKA (reference sequence). V was shortened by 6 bases and J by 7 bases, with 15 bases between the two germline ends. CDR3 protein: CSATEGISEKLFF. CDR3 in DNA: TGCAGTGCCACGGAGGGTATAAGTGAAAAACTGTTTTTT.

The chain has TRBV29-1 and TRBJ2-3, with D perhaps matching TRBD1 or TRBD2 (7 bases each). Per germline, CDR1 SQVTM and CDR2 ANQGSEA. The CDR3 runs 17 residues. Trimming stripped 6 bases from V and 3 bases from J, with 25 bases between. This chain's CDR3 is CSVDRSQGGAGTDTQYF. In DNA form, the CDR3 reads TGCAGCGTCGACCGAAGCCAGGGGGGGGCTGGGACAGATACGCAGTATTTT.

In its sample, this clonotype was seen a few times. This chain uses TRBV29-1 with TRBJ2-1; D gene uncertain. The CDR3 sequence is 14 residues long. Germline V gene lookup returns CDR1 SQVTM and CDR2 ANQGSEA. Trimming took off 3 bases at V and 5 bases at J, with 14 bases between the two ends. CDR3 region: CSVDNGQFDNEQFF. The DNA for the CDR3 is TGCAGCGTTGATAATGGCCAGTTCGACAATGAGCAGTTCTTC.

This clonotype showed up just a few times. This chain connects TRBV27 to TRBJ2-1; D not certain. The CDR3 totals 13 residues. Germline loops: CDR1 MNHEY, CDR2 SMNVEV (reference sequence). Trimming took off 0 bases at V and 9 bases at J, with 9 bases between the two ends. CDR3 region: CASSLSERFEQFF. CDR3 DNA: TGTGCCAGCAGTTTATCGGAGAGGTTTGAGCAGTTCTTC.

The chain combines TRBV5-1 with TRBJ2-3, with D maybe TRBD2 (6 bases). The CDR3 contains 17 residues. Trimming removed 3 bases from V and 0 bases from J, with 17 bases in between. Germline V gene sequence: CDR1 SGHRS, CDR2 YFSETQ. In DNA, the CDR3 is TGCGCCAGCAGCTCCACGGACTACCCCGGAAGCACAGATACGCAGTATTTT. It is translated as CASSSTDYPGSTDTQYF.

This chain uses TRBV10-3 with TRBJ2-5; either TRBD1 or TRBD2 may supply D (5 bases each). Germline V gene lookup returns CDR1 ENHRY and CDR2 SYGVKD. CDR3 length: 14 amino acids. Trimming stripped 4 bases from V and 4 bases from J, with 13 bases between. The CDR3 loop is CAISGDLMLETQYF. The DNA of the CDR3 is TGTGCCATCAGTGGGGACCTGATGCTAGAGACCCAGTACTTC.

V gene TRBV7-3 combines with J gene TRBJ2-1; tentatively, D is TRBD1 (6 bases). Deletions cut 1 base from V and 6 bases from J, with 13 bases between. CDR3 length equals 15 residues. Germline CDR1 SGHTA, CDR2 FQGTGA. This CDR3 is CASSLILEGGNEQFF. DNA for the CDR3: TGTGCCAGCAGCTTAATACTAGAAGGGGGCAATGAGCAGTTCTTC.